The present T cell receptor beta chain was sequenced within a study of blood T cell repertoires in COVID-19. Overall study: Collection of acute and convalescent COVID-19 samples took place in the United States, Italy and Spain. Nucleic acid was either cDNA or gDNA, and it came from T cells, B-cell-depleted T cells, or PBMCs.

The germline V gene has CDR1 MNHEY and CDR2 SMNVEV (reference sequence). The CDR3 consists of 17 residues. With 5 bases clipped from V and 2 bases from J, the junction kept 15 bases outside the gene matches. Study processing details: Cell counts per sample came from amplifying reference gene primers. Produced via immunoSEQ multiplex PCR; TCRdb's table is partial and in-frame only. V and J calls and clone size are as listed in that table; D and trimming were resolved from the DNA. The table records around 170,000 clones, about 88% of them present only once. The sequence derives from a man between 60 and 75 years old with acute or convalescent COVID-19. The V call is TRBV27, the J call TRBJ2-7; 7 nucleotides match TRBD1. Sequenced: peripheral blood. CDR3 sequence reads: CASSIKGTAFKAYEQYF. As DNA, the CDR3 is TGTGCCAGCAGTATAAAGGGGACAGCCTTCAAAGCCTACGAGCAGTACTTC.